This T cell receptor beta chain is from a study of blood T cell repertoires in COVID-19. Study background: Some COVID-19 samples were acute and others convalescent; all came from the United States, Italy and Spain. Nucleic acid was either cDNA or gDNA, and it came from T cells, B-cell-depleted T cells, or PBMCs.

A Seattle source enrolled patients during active infection and followed them longitudinally. Germline V gene lookup returns CDR1 SGHNT and CDR2 YENEEA. With 1 base removed from V and 1 base from J, the gap between germline ends came to 15 bases. This CDR3 contains 17 residues. Authors' analysis steps: The assay estimated nucleated cells by amplifying reference gene primers. The table came from immunoSEQ multiplex PCR; TCRdb's copy has only in-frame clones and leaves some out. V and J calls and clone size are as listed in that table; D and trimming were resolved from the DNA. The sample contains 95,000 to 120,000 clones, 85% to 90% of which appear only once.

The source material was peripheral blood. The V call is TRBV11-3, the J call TRBJ2-3; D possibly corresponds to TRBD2 (7 bases). The clonotype was recovered from a woman aged 55-75 years with COVID-19, enrolled during active disease. The CDR3 DNA reads as TGTGCCAGCAGCTTAGGCCGGGGGGCCAGGGGCACAGATACGCAGTATTTT. Amino acid sequence: CASSLGRGARGTDTQYF.